The clone carrying this T cell receptor (beta chain) was seen ten or more times. These data belong to a study of CD8 T cells in ankylosing spondylitis. TCRdb reprocessed the 5' RACE reads with MiXCR, giving one entry per CDR3 protein. The table records 200,000 to 250,000 distinct CDR3 sequences, approximately 8% of them present only once. V was shortened by 1 base and J by 9 bases, with 22 bases between the two germline ends. There are 17 residues in the CDR3. Germline V gene data show CDR1 as MNHNS and CDR2 as SASEGT. The chain employs TRBV6-1 and TRBJ1-5; maybe TRBD1 (5 bases). The source material was blood, either unsorted or a sorted T cell fraction (not recorded which). The sequence was obtained from a female donor with ankylosing spondylitis or in good health (not recorded which). CDR3 residues: CASSEGWGNNSPSPQHF. CDR3 DNA sequence: TGTGCCAGCAGTGAAGGATGGGGGAATAACTCCCCATCGCCCCAGCATTTT.